One and the same sample provided the 22 T cell receptor beta chains below, sequenced in a study of cytomegalovirus exposure and HLA in healthy donors. Generated by immunoSEQ multiplex PCR, the TCRdb table keeps only in-frame clones and is missing some. The repertoire consists of 100,000 to 150,000 clones, with around 96% occurring once and the leading ten covering 1.5% to 2%. The sample taken for sequencing was PBMCs. The receptors stem from a man aged 18-30 years in good health and CMV-seronegative.

This rearrangement joins TRBV11-3 to TRBJ2-1; D is unresolved. Germline loops: CDR1 SGHNT, CDR2 YENEEA. Deletions cut 1 base from V and 2 bases from J, with 6 bases between. The CDR3 is 14 amino acids. The CDR3 loop reads CASSLGLTYNEQFF. The CDR3, as DNA: TGTGCCAGCAGCTTAGGACTTACCTACAATGAGCAGTTCTTC.

The V gene is TRBV4-3, the J gene TRBJ2-1, with 8 bases that match TRBD2. The CDR3 spans 16 residues. Germline CDR1 LGHNA, CDR2 YSLEER. J gave up 5 bases and V 1 base, and 7 bases lay outside the gene matches. DNA for the CDR3: TGCGCCAGCAGCCAAGGGACTAGCATATTAAACAATGAGCAGTTCTTC. The encoded protein is CASSQGTSILNNEQFF.

V and J are TRBV9 and TRBJ2-4, with D maybe TRBD1 (5 bases). The CDR3 sequence is 14 residues long. Germline V gene sequence: CDR1 SGDLS, CDR2 YYNGEE. Trimming took off 3 bases at V and 7 bases at J, with 14 bases between the two ends. Here the CDR3 DNA reads TGTGCCAGCAGCGATGGGGCAGGGCTGAACATTCAGTACTTC. It is translated as CASSDGAGLNIQYF. Full variable domain (missing parts from reference TRBV9 and TRBJ2-4): DSGVTQTPKHLITATGQRVTLRCSPRSGDLSVYWYQQSLDQGLQFLIQYYNGEERAKGNILERFSAQQFPDLHSELNLSSLELGDSALYFCASSDGAGLNIQYFGAGTRLSVL.

The V gene is TRBV11-2, the J gene TRBJ2-4; possible D gene TRBD2, 6 bases. Looked up from germline, CDR1 is SGHAT and CDR2 is FQNNGV. This CDR3 is 17 amino acids long. The V end lost 0 bases, the J end lost 3 bases, and 15 bases lay between the germline ends. The CDR3 loop is CASSLDVRGRVKNIQYF. DNA of the CDR3: TGTGCCAGCAGCTTAGACGTTCGGGGGAGAGTCAAAAACATTCAGTACTTC.

This clone was seen a single time. The chain has TRBV28 and TRBJ2-5, with D possibly being TRBD2 (5 bases). The germline gives CDR1 MDHEN, CDR2 SYDVKM. The CDR3 loop spans 13 amino acids. The germline V and J ends were trimmed by 4 bases and 5 bases, with 11 bases remaining between them. The CDR3 coding sequence is TGTGCCAGCAGTTCGGGGAGCCGGGAGACCCAGTACTTC. Translated, it gives CASSSGSRETQYF.

This chain connects TRBV4-2 to TRBJ2-7, with TRBD1 matching over 8 bases. The length of the CDR3 is 15 residues. Germline V CDR1 and CDR2: LGHNA, YNFKEQ. V trimming: 0 bases; J trimming: 4 bases; junction bases outside the gene matches: 5. The CDR3 coding sequence is TGTGCCAGCAGCCAAGATGGGCAGGGGGCATACGAGCAGTACTTC. Encoded protein: CASSQDGQGAYEQYF.

For the CDR3, the DNA is TGCAGCGTTGTATTGGGGACTAGCGGGTTTTCGGATACGCAGTATTTT. Amino acids: CSVVLGTSGFSDTQYF. The chain uses TRBV29-1 and TRBJ2-3; 12 nucleotides line up with TRBD2. Germline V gene data show CDR1 as SQVTM and CDR2 as ANQGSEA. This CDR3 has 16 amino acids. With V trimmed by 4 bases and J by 6 bases, 11 bases remained unmatched.

The V call is TRBV9, the J call TRBJ2-7; TRBD2 might be the D (5 bases). CDR1 SGDLS and CDR2 YYNGEE come from the germline V gene. Deletions cut 4 bases from V and 4 bases from J, with 9 bases between. This CDR3 comprises 12 residues. CDR3 in DNA: TGTGCCAGCAGCCCGTCGGGGTACGAGCAGTACTTC. This translates into CASSPSGYEQYF.

V and J are TRBV9 and TRBJ2-6, with D perhaps TRBD2 (5 bases). Germline V gene sequence: CDR1 SGDLS, CDR2 YYNGEE. The CDR3 length is 17 residues. Trimming pared 5 bases from V and 0 bases from J, leaving 15 bases between. This chain's CDR3 is CASSAAGRSSGANVLTF. The CDR3 DNA follows: TGTGCCAGCAGTGCGGCTGGGAGAAGCTCTGGGGCCAACGTCCTGACTTTC.

V usage is TRBV30 and J usage is TRBJ1-3; D is ambiguous. The CDR3 is made up of 13 amino acids. With 8 bases removed from V and 4 bases from J, the gap between germline ends came to 15 bases. Germline V lookup: CDR1 GTSNPN, CDR2 SVGIG (reference sequence). The CDR3 coding sequence is TGTGCCGCCTACTCGGGGAGCGGAAACACCATATATTTT. It yields the protein CAAYSGSGNTIYF. The full variable domain, completed using reference TRBV30 and TRBJ1-3, is SQTIHQWPATLVQPVGSPLSLECTVEGTSNPNLYWYRQAAGRGLQLLFYSVGIGQISSEVPQNLSASRPQDRQFILSSKKLLLSDSGFYLCAAYSGSGNTIYFGEGSWLTVV.

This clone was detected once. V gene TRBV15 combines with J gene TRBJ1-1; D is unclear. The CDR3 consists of 16 residues. V dropped 0 bases and J dropped 5 bases, with 16 bases sitting between them. Germline V gene sequence: CDR1 LNHNV, CDR2 YYDKDF (reference sequence). CDR3 nucleotide sequence: TGTGCCACCAGCAGAGATATAGCCAAGGGAGGGACTGAAGCTTTCTTT. It encodes CATSRDIAKGGTEAFF.

CDR3 DNA sequence: TGCGCCAGCAGCGCGGGCAGGCCCTACGAGCAGTACTTC. Protein: CASSAGRPYEQYF. This chain joins TRBV5-1 and TRBJ2-7; TRBD2 is a possible D gene (5 bases). The V gene's germline CDR1 is SGHRS and CDR2 YFSETQ. The CDR3 is 13 residues long. V was trimmed by 4 bases and J by 2 bases, leaving 10 bases between them.

CDR3 nucleotide sequence: TGTGCCAGCTCACCAATGGACAGGGCCATAGGCTACACCTTC. Protein sequence: CASSPMDRAIGYTF. The chain combines TRBV18 with TRBJ1-2, with 8 bases matching TRBD1. Germline V gives CDR1 KGHSH, CDR2 LQKENI. The CDR3 runs to 14 residues. Trimming removed 2 bases from V and 8 bases from J; junction bases left unmatched: 7.

The chain uses TRBV5-1 and TRBJ2-1; 11 positions match TRBD1. The CDR3 loop spans 15 amino acids. V gave up 3 bases and J gave up 7 bases; unmatched junction bases: 6. The germline V gene has CDR1 SGHRS and CDR2 YFSETQ. The CDR3 nucleotides read TGCGCCAGCAGCTCGGACAGGGGGCGCGGGAATGAGCAGTTCTTC. It translates to CASSSDRGRGNEQFF.

With respect to this clone: This CDR3 is also generated by other DNA sequences in the sample. The rearrangement joins TRBV9 to TRBJ1-5; tentatively, D is TRBD1 (6 bases). Trimming removed 3 bases at V and 0 bases at J, with 10 bases between. Looked up from germline, CDR1 is SGDLS and CDR2 is YYNGEE. The CDR3 is made up of 15 amino acids. CDR3 in DNA: TGTGCCAGCAGCGCACAGGGCAATAGCAATCAGCCCCAGCATTTT. Residues: CASSAQGNSNQPQHF.

The V gene is TRBV7-8, the J gene TRBJ2-7, with a weak D call TRBD2 (5 bases). This CDR3 spans 14 amino acids. The germline V and J ends were trimmed by 2 bases and 2 bases, with 10 bases remaining between them. Germline V gives CDR1 SGHVS, CDR2 FQNEAQ. The DNA of the CDR3 is TGTGCCAGCAGCTTAAGCCCTAGCCCCTACGAGCAGTACTTC. It is translated as CASSLSPSPYEQYF.

The chain uses TRBV5-4 and TRBJ1-5; D is unresolved. The CDR3 length is 13 residues. Germline CDR1 reads SGHNT; CDR2 reads YYREEE (reference sequence). V lost 2 bases to trimming and J lost 0 bases, with 3 bases between them. The CDR3 DNA follows: TGTGCCAGCAGCTTTAATAGCAATCAGCCCCAGCATTTT. Translated, it gives CASSFNSNQPQHF.

The rearrangement uses TRBV20-1 and TRBJ1-2; no definite D call. The CDR3 extends over 11 amino acids. V was pared by 0 bases and J by 6 bases, with 5 bases between. Germline assignment: CDR1 DFQATT and CDR2 SNEGSKA (reference sequence). This CDR3 reads CSARDPDGYTF. CDR3 nucleotides: TGCAGTGCTAGAGACCCGGATGGCTACACCTTC.

The chain links TRBV18 to TRBJ2-7; 9 bases line up with TRBD1. V lost 6 bases to trimming and J lost 4 bases; unmatched junction nucleotides: 4. This CDR3 is built from 13 residues. The V gene's germline CDR1 is KGHSH and CDR2 LQKENI. The CDR3 sequence: CASSIGQGYEQYF. The CDR3 nucleotides read TGTGCCAGCTCGATCGGACAGGGGTACGAGCAGTACTTC.

The rearrangement links TRBV7-2 to TRBJ1-5; D gene ambiguous. From germline, CDR1 is SGHTA and CDR2 FQGNSA. Trimming removed 2 bases at V and 1 base at J, with 18 bases between. CDR3 length: 18 amino acids. The CDR3: CASSLRRDLGQSNQPQHF. The CDR3 nucleotides read TGTGCCAGCAGCTTAAGGAGGGATCTGGGCCAGAGCAATCAGCCCCAGCATTTT.

The chain joins TRBV7-2 to TRBJ2-7, with D possibly matching TRBD2 (6 bases). Trimming took off 0 bases at V and 3 bases at J, with 15 bases between the two ends. Germline-derived CDR1 and CDR2 are SGHTA and FQGNSA. This CDR3 is 16 amino acids long. The CDR3 sequence: CASSLARASEFYEQYF. As DNA, the CDR3 is TGTGCCAGCAGCTTAGCTAGGGCTAGCGAGTTCTACGAGCAGTACTTC.

V usage is TRBV7-2 and J usage is TRBJ2-2; no definite D call. Germline loops: CDR1 SGHTA, CDR2 FQGNSA. The CDR3 spans 14 residues. V was shortened by 5 bases and J by 4 bases, with 11 bases between the two germline ends. CDR3 amino acids: CASSVLSLTGELFF. The DNA for the CDR3 is TGTGCCAGCAGCGTTCTAAGCCTCACCGGGGAGCTGTTTTTT.